This T cell receptor beta chain was observed in a study of blood T cell repertoires in COVID-19. Whole-study context: From T cells, B-cell-depleted T cells, or PBMCs came the material, which was cDNA or gDNA.

The CDR3 spans 12 residues. Trimming cost V 7 bases and J 8 bases; bases outside gene matches: 7. Germline loops: CDR1 MNHNY, CDR2 SVGAGI (reference sequence). Repertoires were generated with immunoSEQ multiplex PCR, while TCRdb's copy carries only in-frame clones and drops some. The data show some 200,000 clones, 75% to 95% seen once. This clonotype was obtained from a man aged 50-60 years with acute or convalescent COVID-19. This chain links TRBV6-6 with TRBJ1-2; 7 nucleotides match TRBD1. Sample: peripheral blood. CDR3: CASTRQGSGYTF. As DNA, the CDR3 is TGTGCCAGCACCCGACAGGGCAGCGGCTACACCTTC.